The 23 T cell receptor beta chains reported below all come from one sample, sequenced in a study of shared clonotypes between healthy human individuals. Using immunoSEQ multiplex PCR, the repertoire was profiled, and TCRdb retains in-frame clones only, with some absent. The sample yields some 690,000 clones, about 92% seen once. The sequencing input was memory CD8+ T cells from PBMCs. Subset given: CD45RO+ cells pooled with CCR7-negative TemRA cells. These TCRs come from a man in his late teens or twenties in good health. Some clones in this sample may be carry-over from other donors' samples.

The rearrangement links TRBV27 to TRBJ2-7; perhaps TRBD1 as D (5 bases). Germline V gives CDR1 MNHEY, CDR2 SMNVEV (reference sequence). CDR3 length equals 16 residues. V was cut by 8 bases and J by 2 bases, with 22 bases left in between. The CDR3 loop reads CASYSLTKGIPYEQYF. In DNA, the CDR3 is TGTGCCAGCTACTCCTTAACCAAGGGGATTCCCTACGAGCAGTACTTC.

The CDR3 is CASSAVWTTDTQYF. DNA of the CDR3: TGTGCCAGCAGTGCCGTCTGGACAACAGATACGCAGTATTTT. V is TRBV27 and J is TRBJ2-3; D is possibly TRBD1 (5 bases). Germline V gene sequence: CDR1 MNHEY, CDR2 SMNVEV (reference sequence). Trimming pared 5 bases from V and 3 bases from J, leaving 12 bases between. There are 14 residues in the CDR3.

The chain couples TRBV5-5 to TRBJ2-7, with D unresolved. Per the germline V gene, CDR1 is SGHKS and CDR2 is YYEKEE (reference sequence). The CDR3 runs 15 residues. Trimming removed 0 bases at V and 2 bases at J, with 12 bases between. CDR3 protein: CASSLGTISTYEQYF. DNA for the CDR3: TGTGCCAGCAGCTTGGGGACGATCTCGACCTACGAGCAGTACTTC.

The V gene is TRBV21-1, the J gene TRBJ2-1; the table names TRBD2, a call not compared with the DNA. TRBV21-1 is a recognized pseudogene. The CDR3 sequence is 20 residues long. CDR3 bases: TGTGCCAGCAGCAAAAGGGCGGGCGCCGGGACTAGCGGACTCTACAATGAGCAGTTCTTC. It translates to CASSKRAGAGTSGLYNEQFF.

The chain links TRBV11-2 to TRBJ2-7; unclear D gene. The germline CDR1 and CDR2 sequences are SGHAT and FQNNGV. Trimming shortened V by 2 bases and J by 5 bases, and 10 bases separated the two germline ends. The CDR3 runs to 13 residues. The CDR3 DNA sequence: TGTGCCAGCAGCTTATATAGGAGCGACGAGCAGTACTTC. Its translation is CASSLYRSDEQYF.

The rearrangement joins TRBV11-1 to TRBJ2-3; possible D gene TRBD2, 6 bases. V shed 5 bases and J shed 6 bases, with 21 bases lying between them. There are 16 residues in the CDR3. Germline V CDR1 and CDR2: SGHAT, FQDESV (reference sequence). The CDR3, as DNA: TGTGCCAGCAGCCTCCCCCTAGCGACCTCCGTGGATACGCAGTATTTT. It translates to CASSLPLATSVDTQYF.

The rearrangement links TRBV6-6 to TRBJ2-7; TRBD1 matches at 9 bases. V was clipped by 2 bases and J by 5 bases; unmatched bases: 10. The CDR3 spans 16 residues. CDR1 MNHNY and CDR2 SVGAGI come from the germline V gene (reference sequence). The CDR3 sequence: CASSYPRTGVGDEQYF. CDR3 DNA: TGTGCCAGCAGTTACCCTCGGACAGGGGTCGGAGACGAGCAGTACTTC.

The CDR3 reads CASSLDRVFHEQYF. DNA for the CDR3: TGTGCCAGCAGTCTGGACAGGGTATTCCACGAGCAGTACTTC. The genes are TRBV28 and TRBJ2-7; 8 bases match TRBD1. J lost 5 bases, V lost 5 bases, and 8 bases had no gene match. Per germline, CDR1 MDHEN and CDR2 SYDVKM. This CDR3 region has 14 residues.

The chain links TRBV4-1 to TRBJ2-7; 8 bases are shared with TRBD2. CDR3 length equals 17 residues. V was pared by 0 bases and J by 1 base, with 8 bases of the junction left unmatched. From germline, CDR1 is MGHRA and CDR2 YSYEKL. CDR3 protein: CASSQDLVTSVSYEQYF. The CDR3 DNA is TGCGCCAGCAGCCAAGATCTCGTGACTAGCGTTTCCTACGAGCAGTACTTC.

This clone was detected only once. V is TRBV21-1 and J is TRBJ2-7; TRBD1 is the table's D call, not checked against the DNA. TRBV21-1 is reported as a pseudogene. CDR3 size: 21 residues. The CDR3 coding sequence is TGTGCCAGCAGCAAGAATAAAAAATTGGCCCGGGACACTGATTCTACCTACGAGCAGTACTTC. Translated: CASSKNKKLARDTDSTYEQYF.

The chain couples TRBV7-9 to TRBJ1-2, with 11 bases fitting TRBD1. The V segment lost 1 base and the J segment 8 bases; nucleotides outside the gene matches: 6. This CDR3 is built from 15 residues. Germline V CDR1 and CDR2: SEHNR, FQNEAQ (reference sequence). The CDR3 spells CASSLGTGGSGGYTF. DNA for the CDR3: TGTGCCAGCAGCTTAGGGACAGGGGGCTCGGGAGGCTACACCTTC. Looking up the rest from reference TRBV7-9 and TRBJ1-2 gives the full variable domain: DTGVSQNPRHKITKRGQNVTFRCDPISEHNRLYWYRQTLGQGPEFLTYFQNEAQLEKSRLLSDRFSAERPKGSFSTLEIQRTEQGDSAMYLCASSLGTGGSGGYTFGSGTRLTVV.

This rearrangement joins TRBV27 to TRBJ1-2; D unclear. The CDR3 covers 13 residues. Trimming removed 7 bases from V and 6 bases from J, with 15 bases in between. CDR1 is MNHEY and CDR2 is SMNVEV in the germline V gene (reference sequence). CDR3 in DNA: TGTGCCAGCACCCCAAACGGGCTTGATGGCTACACCTTC. Residues: CASTPNGLDGYTF.

Notes on this clone: Different DNA sequences within this sample yield the same CDR3. The chain recombines TRBV6-5 with TRBJ1-1; possible D gene TRBD1, 5 bases. V was pared by 5 bases and J by 4 bases, with 11 bases between. There are 13 residues in the CDR3. Per germline, CDR1 MNHEY and CDR2 SVGAGI. CDR3 region: CASSPGRGTEAFF. The CDR3 nucleotides are TGTGCCAGCAGTCCAGGGAGGGGCACTGAAGCTTTCTTT.

The chain is built from TRBV7-9 and TRBJ1-1; D gene unclear. Germline V CDR1 and CDR2: SEHNR, FQNEAQ (reference sequence). The length of the CDR3 is 13 residues. V lost 5 bases and J 2 bases, leaving 9 bases between the germline ends. The CDR3 here is CASSRSTNTEAFF. DNA of the CDR3: TGTGCCAGCAGCCGCTCAACTAACACTGAAGCTTTCTTT.

The chain has TRBV10-3 and TRBJ1-5; D unresolved. V gave up 3 bases and J gave up 1 base, with 16 bases separating them. The CDR3 is 17 amino acids. The germline V gene encodes CDR1 ENHRY and CDR2 SYGVKD. Written as DNA, the CDR3 is TGTGCCATCAGTGACACCTCCGCAGGCAGGAGCAATCAGCCCCAGCATTTT. Its translation: CAISDTSAGRSNQPQHF.

As regards this clone: This likely traces to a read error, being one base from a far larger clone. This sample includes further DNA sequences coding for the same CDR3. The V gene is TRBV9, the J gene TRBJ2-3, with 14 bases aligning to TRBD2. The germline V gene encodes CDR1 SGDLS and CDR2 YYNGEE. Unmatched junction bases numbered 1, after V lost 3 bases and J lost 4 bases. The CDR3 covers 15 residues. DNA of the CDR3: TGTGCCAGCAGCGGACTAGCGGGAGGGCCAGATACGCAGTATTTT. The encoded protein is CASSGLAGGPDTQYF.

The V and J genes are TRBV4-1 and TRBJ1-2; D uncertain. This CDR3 region has 12 residues. CDR1 and CDR2 from the germline V gene are MGHRA and YSYEKL. The germline V and J ends were trimmed by 0 bases and 9 bases, with 8 bases remaining between them. Here the CDR3 reads CASSQDGWRYTF. For the CDR3, the DNA is TGCGCCAGCAGCCAAGACGGGTGGCGCTACACCTTC.

The chain recombines TRBV12-5 with TRBJ2-5; TRBD2 matches 10 bases. Germline CDR1 LGHNT, CDR2 FRNRAP. The CDR3 is 16 amino acids. Trimming removed 5 bases from V and 4 bases from J; junction bases left unmatched: 10. The CDR3 DNA reads TGTGCTAGTGGTCTCCAGCGGGAGGGCCGTCGAGAGACCCAGTACTTC. Its protein product is CASGLQREGRRETQYF.

V usage is TRBV5-1 and J usage is TRBJ2-7; 11 nucleotides agree with TRBD1. The CDR3 covers 15 residues. The V and J ends lost 4 bases and 0 bases, in that order; junction bases with no gene match: 3. Germline values: CDR1 SGHRS, CDR2 YFSETQ. CDR3 coding DNA: TGCGCCAGCAGCCTGGGGACAGGGGGCTCCTACGAGCAGTACTTC. Translation: CASSLGTGGSYEQYF.

V usage is TRBV7-3 and J usage is TRBJ2-3, with 7 bases fitting TRBD2. Germline-derived CDR1 and CDR2 are SGHTA and FQGTGA. The V gene end was trimmed by 0 bases and the J gene end by 0 bases; junction bases not matched to a gene: 15. This CDR3 region has 20 residues. The CDR3 sequence is CASSLTGSGKVGASTDTQYF. The CDR3 DNA reads TGTGCCAGCAGCTTAACAGGGAGCGGGAAGGTGGGAGCTAGCACAGATACGCAGTATTTT.

The chain joins TRBV5-1 to TRBJ2-7; TRBD2 agrees at 9 bases. The CDR3 runs to 15 residues. Germline assignment: CDR1 SGHRS and CDR2 YFSETQ. V was pared by 3 bases and J by 3 bases, with 7 bases of the junction left unmatched. Here the CDR3 reads CASSYGAGGSYEQYF. The DNA for the CDR3 is TGCGCCAGCAGCTACGGGGCGGGAGGGAGCTACGAGCAGTACTTC.

This rearrangement joins TRBV7-9 to TRBJ1-4; 9 nucleotides line up with TRBD1. CDR1 is SEHNR and CDR2 is FQNEAQ in the germline V gene (reference sequence). The CDR3 runs 16 residues. The junction had 9 bases not matched to a gene; V was cut back by 3 bases and J by 7 bases. DNA for the CDR3: TGTGCCAGCAGCTTTGACCCGGGACAGGGTTTTGAAAAACTGTTTTTT. It encodes CASSFDPGQGFEKLFF.

The genes are TRBV15 and TRBJ1-5, with D unclear. The CDR3 is 16 amino acids. Trimming stripped 2 bases from V and 0 bases from J, with 11 bases between. CDR1 is LNHNV and CDR2 is YYDKDF in the germline V gene (reference sequence). This CDR3 reads CATSRTPGSSNQPQHF. DNA for the CDR3: TGTGCCACCAGCAGAACCCCCGGGTCTAGCAATCAGCCCCAGCATTTT.